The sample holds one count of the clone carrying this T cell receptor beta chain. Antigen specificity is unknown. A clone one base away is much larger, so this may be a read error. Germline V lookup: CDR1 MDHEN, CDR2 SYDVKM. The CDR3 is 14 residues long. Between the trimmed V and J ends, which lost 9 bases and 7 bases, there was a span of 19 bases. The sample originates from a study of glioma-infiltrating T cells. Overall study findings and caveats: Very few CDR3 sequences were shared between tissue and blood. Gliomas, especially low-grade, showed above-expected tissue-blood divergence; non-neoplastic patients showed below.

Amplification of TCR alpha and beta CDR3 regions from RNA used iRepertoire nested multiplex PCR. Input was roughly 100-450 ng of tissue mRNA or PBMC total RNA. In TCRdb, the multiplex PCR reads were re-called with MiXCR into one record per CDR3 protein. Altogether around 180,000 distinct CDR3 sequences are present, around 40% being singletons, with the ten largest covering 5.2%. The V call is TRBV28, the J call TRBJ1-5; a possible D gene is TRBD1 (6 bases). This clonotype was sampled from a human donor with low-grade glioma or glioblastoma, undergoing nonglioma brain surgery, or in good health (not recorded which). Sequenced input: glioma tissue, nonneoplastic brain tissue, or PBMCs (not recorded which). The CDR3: CARSPLQGKQPQHF. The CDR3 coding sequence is TGTGCCAGATCGCCTCTACAGGGTAAGCAGCCCCAGCATTTT. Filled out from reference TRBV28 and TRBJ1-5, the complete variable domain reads DVKVTQSSRYLVKRTGEKVFLECVQDMDHENMFWYRQDPGLGLRLIYFSYDVKMKEKGDIPEGYSVSREKKERFSLILESASTNQTSMYLCARSPLQGKQPQHFGDGTRLSIL.